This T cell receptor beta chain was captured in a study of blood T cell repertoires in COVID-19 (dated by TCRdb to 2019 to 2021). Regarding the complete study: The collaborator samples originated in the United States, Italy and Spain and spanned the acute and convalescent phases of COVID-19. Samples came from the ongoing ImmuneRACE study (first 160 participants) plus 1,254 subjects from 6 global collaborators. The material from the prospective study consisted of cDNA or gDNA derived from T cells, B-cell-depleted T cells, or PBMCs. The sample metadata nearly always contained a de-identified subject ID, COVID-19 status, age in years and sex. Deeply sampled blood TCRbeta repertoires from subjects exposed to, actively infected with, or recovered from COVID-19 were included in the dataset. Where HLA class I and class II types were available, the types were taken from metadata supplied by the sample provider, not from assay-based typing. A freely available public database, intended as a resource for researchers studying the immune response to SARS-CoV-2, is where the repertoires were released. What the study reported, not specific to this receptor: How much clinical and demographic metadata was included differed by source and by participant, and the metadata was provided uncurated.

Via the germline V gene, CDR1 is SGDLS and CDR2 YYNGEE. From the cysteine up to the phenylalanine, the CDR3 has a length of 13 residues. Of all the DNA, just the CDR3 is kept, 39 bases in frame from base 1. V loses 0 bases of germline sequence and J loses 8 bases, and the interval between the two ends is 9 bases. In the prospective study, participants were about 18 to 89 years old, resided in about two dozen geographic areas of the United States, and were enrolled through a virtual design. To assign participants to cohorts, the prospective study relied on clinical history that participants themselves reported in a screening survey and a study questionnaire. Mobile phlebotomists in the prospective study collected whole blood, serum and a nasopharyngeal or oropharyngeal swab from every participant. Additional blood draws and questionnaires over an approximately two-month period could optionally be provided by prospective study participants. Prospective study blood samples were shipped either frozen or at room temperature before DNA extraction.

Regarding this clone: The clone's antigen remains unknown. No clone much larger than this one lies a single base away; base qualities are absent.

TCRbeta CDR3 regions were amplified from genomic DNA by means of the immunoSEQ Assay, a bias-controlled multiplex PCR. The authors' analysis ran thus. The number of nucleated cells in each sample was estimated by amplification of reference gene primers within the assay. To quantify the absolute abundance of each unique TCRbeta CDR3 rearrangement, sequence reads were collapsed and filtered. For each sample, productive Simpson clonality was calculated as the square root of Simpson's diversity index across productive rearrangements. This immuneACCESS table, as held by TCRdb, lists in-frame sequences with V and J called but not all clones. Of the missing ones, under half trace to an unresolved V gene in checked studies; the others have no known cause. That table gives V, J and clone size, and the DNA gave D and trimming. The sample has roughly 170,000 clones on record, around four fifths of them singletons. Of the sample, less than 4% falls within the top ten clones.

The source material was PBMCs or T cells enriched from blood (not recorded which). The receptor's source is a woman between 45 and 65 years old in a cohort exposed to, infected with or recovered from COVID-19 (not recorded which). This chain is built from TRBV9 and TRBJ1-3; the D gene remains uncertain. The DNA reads TGTGCCAGCAGCGTAGGGCAGGAAGACACCATATATTTT. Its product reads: CASSVGQEDTIYF.